This T cell receptor beta chain stems from a study of identifying expanded T cells in peripheral blood. Study-wide findings and caveats: Roughly two-week clone count variance significantly increased as total template count grew. Differentially abundant clones: about 1.3 between replicates, about 15 at 2 to 3 weeks, 19 to 20 at four.

This table comes from immunoSEQ multiplex PCR, and its TCRdb copy is limited to in-frame clones, with some not included. This table has tens of thousands of clones, 80% to 90% appearing once. In regard to this clone: Its specificity is unknown.

Germline V lookup: CDR1 MDHEN, CDR2 SYDVKM. V was cut by 8 bases and J by 0 bases, with 11 bases left in between. There are 14 residues in the CDR3. No infections or other immune events were documented during collection. The chain recombines TRBV28 with TRBJ1-5; D remains unclear. This TCR derives from a person aged 18 to 69 in good health. The source material was blood. CDR3 in amino acids: CASRPDYSNQPQHF. The CDR3 DNA reads as TGTGCCAGCCGCCCAGATTATAGCAATCAGCCCCAGCATTTT.